This T cell receptor beta chain was documented in a study of post-analysis software for immune sequencing data. Presence of unique molecular identifiers characterized the TCR beta cDNA libraries. T cells, roughly 0.95 to 10 million of them, yielded 500,000 to 600,000 cDNA molecules. TCRdb independently ran MiXCR on the PCR reads; one entry per CDR3 protein. The data hold a few hundred thousand distinct CDR3 sequences, with 35% to 40% observed a single time. CDR1 is LGHDT, CDR2 YNNKEL, per germline (reference sequence). The CDR3 consists of 12 residues. V lost 0 bases and J lost 6, with 4 bases in between. Comments on this clonotype: Its target is not known.

General study findings and limits: Among roughly five TRBV segments more frequent in patients than controls were TRBV5-6, TRBV5-1 and TRBV20-1. Significantly decreased normalized Chao1 diversity was recorded for multiple sclerosis patients relative to controls. Clustering by F measure revealed strong co-clustering among samples prepared together in one batch.

The rearrangement uses TRBV3-1 and TRBJ2-3; D is uncertain. Sequencing was carried out using blood. The receptor was isolated from a girl between 10 and 17 years old with multiple sclerosis. CDR3 loop: CASSQDVDTQYF. The DNA of the CDR3 is TGTGCCAGCAGCCAAGATGTGGATACGCAGTATTTT.